This TCR beta chain is from a study of blood T cell repertoires in COVID-19. On the study more broadly: The United States, Italy and Spain provided the acute and convalescent COVID-19 samples. PBMCs, B-cell-depleted T cells, or T cells were the source of the cDNA or gDNA that made up the material.

Among Cohort 3 donors, those recovered had two negative PCRs, clearance, or symptom resolution. Some clones are missing from TCRdb's copy, which holds only in-frame ones; the method was immunoSEQ multiplex PCR. The data hold a few hundred thousand clones, with 70% to 90% observed a single time. From germline, CDR1 is MRHNA and CDR2 SNTAGT. The CDR3 runs to 17 residues. J gave up 2 bases and V 4 bases, and 4 bases lay outside the gene matches. Sequencing was performed on PBMCs or T cells enriched from blood (not recorded which). This TCR derives from a man younger than 45 who had recovered from COVID-19. The chain employs TRBV6-4 and TRBJ2-6; 11 bases match TRBD2. The CDR3 DNA is TGTGCCAGCAGTGTGACTAGCGGGGTGCCTGGGGCCAACGTCCTGACTTTC. Amino acids: CASSVTSGVPGANVLTF.